A selection of T cell receptor beta chains follows, all from one sample in a study of shared clonotypes between healthy human individuals. Data came from immunoSEQ multiplex PCR; TCRdb stores just in-frame clones and leaves some out. The sample contains about 1,500,000 clones, approximately 97% of which appear only once. The sequencing sample was made of naive CD4+ T cells sorted from blood. All receptors derive from a young man in good health. CDR3s include the opening cysteine and the closing phenylalanine or tryptophan. The D gene is left open where the match is weak. A clone size is listed for some rows: how often the clone was seen (once, few, many), or a class if it is expanded.

j_call d_call v_call clone_size cdr3_aa cdr3_nt
TRBJ1-2 - TRBV9 - CASSVDSNYGYTF TGTGCCAGCAGCGTCGACAGTAACTATGGCTACACCTTC
TRBJ2-2 TRBD1 TRBV15 - CATSRGTGSTGELFF TGTGCCACCAGCAGAGGGACAGGGAGCACCGGGGAGCTGTTTTTT
TRBJ1-1 - TRBV7-9 - CASSLAPGGYTEAFF TGTGCCAGCAGCTTAGCACCCGGGGGTTACACTGAAGCTTTCTTT
TRBJ2-1 TRBD2 TRBV7-2 - CASSLELAGKNEQFF TGTGCCAGCAGCTTAGAACTAGCGGGGAAGAATGAGCAGTTCTTC
TRBJ1-1 - TRBV29-1 - CSAKTSGNTEAFF TGCAGCGCAAAAACGTCAGGGAACACTGAAGCTTTCTTT
TRBJ2-7 - TRBV11-2 - CASSPLQGRSYEQYF TGTGCCAGCAGCCCCCTACAGGGCCGCTCCTACGAGCAGTACTTC
TRBJ2-5 - TRBV2 - CASSDSRQETQYF TGTGCCAGCAGTGACTCCAGGCAAGAGACCCAGTACTTC
TRBJ2-3 - TRBV4-3 - CASSQNMRSTDTQYF TGCGCCAGCAGCCAAAATATGCGGTCGACAGATACGCAGTATTTT
TRBJ1-3 - TRBV28 - CASSLRFRQNTIYF TGTGCCAGCAGTTTACGTTTCAGGCAAAACACCATATATTTT
TRBJ2-7 - TRBV6-5 - CASSYWTVGYEQYF TGTGCCAGCAGTTACTGGACAGTTGGTTACGAGCAGTACTTC
TRBJ2-7 TRBD2 TRBV7-2 once CASTHGRAYEQYF TGTGCCAGCACGCACGGGAGGGCCTACGAGCAGTACTTC
TRBJ2-7 TRBD2 TRBV30 - CACRRREAYEQYF TGTGCCTGCAGAAGGCGGGAGGCCTACGAGCAGTACTTC
TRBJ2-1 TRBD2 TRBV10-2 - CASSESRAGVYNEQFF TGCGCCAGCAGTGAGTCCCGGGCGGGAGTCTACAATGAGCAGTTCTTC
TRBJ2-3 - TRBV9 - CASTVGGTDTQYF TGTGCCAGCACCGTGGGAGGCACAGATACGCAGTATTTT
TRBJ2-2 TRBD2 TRBV29-1 - CSARALAGNTGELFF TGCAGCGCCCGGGCACTAGCGGGGAACACCGGGGAGCTGTTTTTT
TRBJ2-1 TRBD2 TRBV27 once CASSRRTSGTSPRSYNEQFF TGTGCCAGCAGTCGACGGACTAGCGGGACCAGTCCAAGGTCCTACAATGAGCAGTTCTTC
TRBJ2-7 - TRBV29-1 - CSVETGQQPQYF TGCAGCGTTGAAACGGGGCAGCAGCCGCAGTACTTC
TRBJ2-7 TRBD1 TRBV10-3 - CAISPPGTGSHEQYF TGTGCCATCAGTCCTCCCGGGACAGGGAGCCACGAGCAGTACTTC
TRBJ1-4 TRBD1 TRBV7-2 - CASSKTGEYGKLFF TGTGCCAGCAGCAAGACAGGGGAATATGGAAAACTGTTTTTT
TRBJ2-1 TRBD1 TRBV2 - CATRGQAPYNEQFF TGTGCCACCCGGGGACAGGCGCCCTACAATGAGCAGTTCTTC
TRBJ1-4 - TRBV9 - CASSRTGGNEKLFF TGTGCCAGCAGCCGTACGGGAGGGAATGAAAAACTGTTTTTT
TRBJ2-5 - TRBV6-5 - CASSTDWQETQYF TGTGCCAGCAGCACCGACTGGCAAGAGACCCAGTACTTC
TRBJ2-1 TRBD1 TRBV10-3 - CAIRGDRGHYNEQFF TGTGCCATCAGGGGGGACAGGGGGCATTACAATGAGCAGTTCTTC
TRBJ1-5 TRBD1 TRBV10-2 - CASSESIRQGWSGQGLVQPQHF TGCGCCAGCAGTGAGTCGATTAGGCAAGGGTGGTCGGGACAGGGATTAGTCCAGCCCCAGCATTTT
TRBJ2-1 - TRBV13 - CASSYRRQMRNEQFF TGTGCCAGCAGCTACCGGCGACAGATGCGCAATGAGCAGTTCTTC
TRBJ2-1 TRBD2 TRBV7-8 - CASSSGTKNEQFF TGTGCCAGCAGCTCAGGGACTAAGAATGAGCAGTTCTTC
TRBJ2-7 TRBD1 TRBV28 - CASITGGSVPYEQYF TGTGCCAGCATTACAGGGGGCTCCGTCCCCTACGAGCAGTACTTC